The entry below gives a single T cell receptor beta chain sequence along with its context. This entry comes from a study of metastatic and nonmetastatic thyroid tumors. Until they underwent thyroid surgery, no patient had received any treatment. CDR3 length equals 15 residues. Trimming took 2 bases from V and 4 from J, leaving 14 bases between them. MiXCR reprocessed the PCR reads for TCRdb. The repertoire holds about 18,000 clones, 25% seen once, with roughly 10% in the top ten. This sequence originates from a female donor with papillary thyroid cancer or a benign thyroid nodule (not recorded which). Some clones in this sample may be carry-over from other donors' samples. Sequenced sample: adjacent normal tissue. The chain couples TRBV12-3 or TRBV12-4 to TRBJ1-2; no firm D call. In DNA, the CDR3 is TGTGCCAGCAGTTTACAGTCAGGCCCCTTCTATGGCTACACCTTC. Its protein is CASSLQSGPFYGYTF.